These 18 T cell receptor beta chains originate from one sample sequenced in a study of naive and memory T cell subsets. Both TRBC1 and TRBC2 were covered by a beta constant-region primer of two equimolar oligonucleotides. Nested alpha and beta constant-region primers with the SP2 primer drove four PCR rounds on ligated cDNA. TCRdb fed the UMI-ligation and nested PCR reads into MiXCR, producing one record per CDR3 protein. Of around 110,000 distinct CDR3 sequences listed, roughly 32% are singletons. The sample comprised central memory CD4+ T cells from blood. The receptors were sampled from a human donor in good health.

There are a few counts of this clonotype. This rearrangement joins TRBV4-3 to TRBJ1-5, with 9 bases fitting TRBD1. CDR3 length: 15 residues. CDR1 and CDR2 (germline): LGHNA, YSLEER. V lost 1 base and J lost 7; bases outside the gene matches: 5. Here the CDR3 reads CASSQATGGGQPQHF. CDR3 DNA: TGCGCCAGCAGCCAAGCGACAGGGGGAGGACAGCCCCAGCATTTT.

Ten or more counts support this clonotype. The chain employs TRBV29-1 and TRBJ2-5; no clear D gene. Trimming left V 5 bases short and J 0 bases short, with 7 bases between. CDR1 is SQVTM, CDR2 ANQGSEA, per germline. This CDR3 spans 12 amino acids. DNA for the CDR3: TGCAGCGTTCGGGCGGACCAAGAGACCCAGTACTTC. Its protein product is CSVRADQETQYF.

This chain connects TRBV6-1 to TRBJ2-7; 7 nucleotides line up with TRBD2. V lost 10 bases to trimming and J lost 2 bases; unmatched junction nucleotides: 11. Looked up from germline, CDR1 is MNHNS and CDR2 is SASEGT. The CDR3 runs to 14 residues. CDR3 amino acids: CATLPGTTAYEQYF. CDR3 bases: TGTGCCACACTCCCCGGGACTACAGCCTACGAGCAGTACTTC.

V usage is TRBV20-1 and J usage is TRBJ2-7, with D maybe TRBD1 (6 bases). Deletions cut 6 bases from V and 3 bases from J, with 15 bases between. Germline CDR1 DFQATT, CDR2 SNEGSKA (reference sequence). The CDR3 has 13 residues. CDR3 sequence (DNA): TGCAGTGCCAGCGGACAGCTAGACTACGAGCAGTACTTC. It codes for CSASGQLDYEQYF.

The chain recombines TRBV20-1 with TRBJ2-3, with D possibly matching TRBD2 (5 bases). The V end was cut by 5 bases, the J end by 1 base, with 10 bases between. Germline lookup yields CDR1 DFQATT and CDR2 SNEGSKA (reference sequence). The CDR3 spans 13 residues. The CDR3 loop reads CSAWTPGTDTQYF. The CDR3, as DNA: TGCAGTGCTTGGACTCCCGGCACAGATACGCAGTATTTT.

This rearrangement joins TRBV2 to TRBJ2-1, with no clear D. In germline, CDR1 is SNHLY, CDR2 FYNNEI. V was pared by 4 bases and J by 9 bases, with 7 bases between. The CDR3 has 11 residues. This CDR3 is CASSGDGEQFF. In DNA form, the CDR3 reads TGTGCCAGCAGTGGAGACGGTGAGCAGTTCTTC.

The CDR3 DNA reads TGCAGTGCGGGAGACAGGCCCGGGGAGCTGTTTTTT. Amino acid sequence: CSAGDRPGELFF. J is TRBJ2-2 and V is TRBV20-1; D may be TRBD1 (6 bases). The CDR3 covers 12 residues. Germline V gives CDR1 DFQATT, CDR2 SNEGSKA (reference sequence). Trimming cost V 6 bases and J 6 bases, with 11 bases left between them.

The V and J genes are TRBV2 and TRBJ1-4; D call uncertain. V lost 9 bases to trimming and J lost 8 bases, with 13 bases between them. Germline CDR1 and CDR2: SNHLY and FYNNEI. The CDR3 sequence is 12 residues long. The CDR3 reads CASIGDGEKLFF. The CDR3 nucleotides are TGTGCCAGTATTGGAGATGGCGAAAAACTGTTTTTT.

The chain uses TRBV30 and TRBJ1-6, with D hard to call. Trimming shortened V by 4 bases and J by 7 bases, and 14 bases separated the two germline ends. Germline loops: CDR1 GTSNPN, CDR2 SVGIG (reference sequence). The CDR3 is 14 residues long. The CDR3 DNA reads TGTGCCTGGATACAAGGCAGAGGAAATTCACCCCTCCACTTT. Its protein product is CAWIQGRGNSPLHF.

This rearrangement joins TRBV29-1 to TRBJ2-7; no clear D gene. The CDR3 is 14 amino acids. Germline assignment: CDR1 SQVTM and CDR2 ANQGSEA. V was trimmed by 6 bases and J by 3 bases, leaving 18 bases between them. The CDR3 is CSVIGNGLGYEQYF. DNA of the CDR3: TGCAGCGTAATAGGAAACGGGCTCGGCTACGAGCAGTACTTC.

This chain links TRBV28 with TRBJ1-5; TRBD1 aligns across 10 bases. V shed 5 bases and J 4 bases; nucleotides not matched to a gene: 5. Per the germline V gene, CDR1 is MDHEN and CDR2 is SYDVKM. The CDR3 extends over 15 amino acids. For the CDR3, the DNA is TGTGCCAGCAGTAATAGACAGGGGGCAAATCAGCCCCAGCATTTT. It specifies CASSNRQGANQPQHF. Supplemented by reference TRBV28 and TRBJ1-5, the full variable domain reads DVKVTQSSRYLVKRTGEKVFLECVQDMDHENMFWYRQDPGLGLRLIYFSYDVKMKEKGDIPEGYSVSREKKERFSLILESASTNQTSMYLCASSNRQGANQPQHFGDGTRLSIL.

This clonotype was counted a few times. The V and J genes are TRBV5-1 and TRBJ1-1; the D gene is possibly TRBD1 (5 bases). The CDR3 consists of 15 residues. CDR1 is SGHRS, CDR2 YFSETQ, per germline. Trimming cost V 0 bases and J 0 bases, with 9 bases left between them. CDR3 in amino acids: CASSLGAGMNTEAFF. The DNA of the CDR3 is TGCGCCAGCAGCTTGGGAGCAGGGATGAACACTGAAGCTTTCTTT.

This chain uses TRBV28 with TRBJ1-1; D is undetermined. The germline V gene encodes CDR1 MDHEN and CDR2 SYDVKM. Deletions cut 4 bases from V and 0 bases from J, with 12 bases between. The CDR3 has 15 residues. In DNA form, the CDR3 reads TGTGCCAGCAGTTACGATAGAAAAATGAACACTGAAGCTTTCTTT. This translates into CASSYDRKMNTEAFF.

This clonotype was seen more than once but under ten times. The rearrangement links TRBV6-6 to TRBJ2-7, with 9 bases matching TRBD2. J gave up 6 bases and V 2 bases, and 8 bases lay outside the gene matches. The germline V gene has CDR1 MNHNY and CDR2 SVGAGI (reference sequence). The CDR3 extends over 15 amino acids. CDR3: CASSYPQAGGPEQYF. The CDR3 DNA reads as TGTGCCAGCAGTTACCCCCAAGCGGGAGGACCCGAGCAGTACTTC.

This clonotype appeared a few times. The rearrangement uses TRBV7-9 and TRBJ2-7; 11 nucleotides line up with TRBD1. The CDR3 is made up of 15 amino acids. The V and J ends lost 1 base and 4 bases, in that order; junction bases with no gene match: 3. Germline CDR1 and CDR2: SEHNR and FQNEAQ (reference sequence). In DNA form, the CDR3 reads TGTGCCAGCAGCTTAGGAGGGACAGGGGGTTACGAGCAGTACTTC. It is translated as CASSLGGTGGYEQYF.

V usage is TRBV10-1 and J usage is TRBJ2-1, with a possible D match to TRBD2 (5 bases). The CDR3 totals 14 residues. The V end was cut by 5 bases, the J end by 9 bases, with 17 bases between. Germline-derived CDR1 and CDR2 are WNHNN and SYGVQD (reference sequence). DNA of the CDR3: TGCGCCAGCAGTAAGAACCCCGGACTGGTTGAGCAGTTCTTC. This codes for CASSKNPGLVEQFF.

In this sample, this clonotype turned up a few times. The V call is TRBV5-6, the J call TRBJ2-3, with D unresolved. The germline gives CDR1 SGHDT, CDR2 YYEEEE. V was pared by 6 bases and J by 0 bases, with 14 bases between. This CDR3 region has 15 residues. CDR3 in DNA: TGTGCCAGCACCTTTTTACGTCCGAGCACAGATACGCAGTATTTT. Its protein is CASTFLRPSTDTQYF.

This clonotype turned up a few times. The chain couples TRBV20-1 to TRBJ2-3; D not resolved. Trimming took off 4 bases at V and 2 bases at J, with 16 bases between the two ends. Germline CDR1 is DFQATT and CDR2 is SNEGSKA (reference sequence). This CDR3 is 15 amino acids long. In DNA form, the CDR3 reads TGCAGTGCTAAGCACCCGCTCCAGAACACAGATACGCAGTATTTT. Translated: CSAKHPLQNTDTQYF.